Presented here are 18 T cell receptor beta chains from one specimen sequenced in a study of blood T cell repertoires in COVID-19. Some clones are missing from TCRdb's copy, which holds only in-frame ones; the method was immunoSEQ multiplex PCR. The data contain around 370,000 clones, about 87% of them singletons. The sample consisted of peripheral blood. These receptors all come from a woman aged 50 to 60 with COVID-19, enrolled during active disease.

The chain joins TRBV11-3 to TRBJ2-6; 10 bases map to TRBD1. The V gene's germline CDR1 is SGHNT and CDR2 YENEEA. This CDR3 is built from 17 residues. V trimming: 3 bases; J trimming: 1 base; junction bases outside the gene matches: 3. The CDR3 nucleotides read TGTGCCAGCAGCTTCCGACAGGGGGCATCTGGGGCCAACGTCCTGACTTTC. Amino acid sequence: CASSFRQGASGANVLTF.

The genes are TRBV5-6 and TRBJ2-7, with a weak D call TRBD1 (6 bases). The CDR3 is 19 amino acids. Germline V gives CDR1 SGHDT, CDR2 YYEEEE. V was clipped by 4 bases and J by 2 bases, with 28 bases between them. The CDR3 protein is CASSPTLGDRLTGAYEQYF. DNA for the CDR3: TGTGCCAGCAGCCCGACACTAGGGGATCGGTTGACAGGCGCCTACGAGCAGTACTTC.

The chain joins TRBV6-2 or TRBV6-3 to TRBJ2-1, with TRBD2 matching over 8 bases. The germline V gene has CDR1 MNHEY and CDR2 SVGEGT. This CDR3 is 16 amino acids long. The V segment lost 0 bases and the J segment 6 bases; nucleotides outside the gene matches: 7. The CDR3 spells CASSYSGSGRVNEQFF. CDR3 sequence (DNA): TGTGCCAGCAGTTACTCCGGGAGCGGGAGAGTCAATGAGCAGTTCTTC.

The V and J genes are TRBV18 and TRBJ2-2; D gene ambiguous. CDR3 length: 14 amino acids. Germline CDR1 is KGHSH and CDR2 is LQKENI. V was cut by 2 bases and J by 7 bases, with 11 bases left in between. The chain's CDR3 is CASSPSQVGGELFF. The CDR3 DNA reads TGTGCCAGCTCACCATCCCAGGTTGGCGGGGAGCTGTTTTTT.

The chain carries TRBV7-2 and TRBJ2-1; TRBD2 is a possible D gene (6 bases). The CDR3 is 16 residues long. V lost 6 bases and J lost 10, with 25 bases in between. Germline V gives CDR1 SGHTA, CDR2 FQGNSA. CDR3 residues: CASSSIADQVVREQFF. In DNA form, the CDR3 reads TGTGCCAGCAGTTCGATAGCGGATCAAGTCGTACGGGAGCAGTTCTTC.

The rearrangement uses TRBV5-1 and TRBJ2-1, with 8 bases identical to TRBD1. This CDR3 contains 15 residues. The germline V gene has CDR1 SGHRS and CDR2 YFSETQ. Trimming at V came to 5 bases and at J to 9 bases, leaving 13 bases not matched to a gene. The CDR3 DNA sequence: TGCGCCAGCAGTTCCAGCGCAACAGGGGGAGGTGAGCAGTTCTTC. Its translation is CASSSSATGGGEQFF.

CDR3 protein: CASSHLNRERYGYTF. DNA of the CDR3: TGTGCCAGCAGCCACCTCAACAGGGAGCGCTATGGCTACACCTTC. J is TRBJ1-2 and V is TRBV14; D is possibly TRBD1 (6 bases). The CDR3 is 15 residues long. CDR1 is SGHDN, CDR2 FVKESK, per germline. V lost 3 bases and J lost 4, with 15 bases in between. The full variable domain, in which reference TRBV14 and TRBJ1-2 provide the parts outside the CDR3, is EAGVTQFPSHSVIEKGQTVTLRCDPISGHDNLYWYRRVMGKEIKFLLHFVKESKQDESGMPNNRFLAERTGGTYSTLKVQPAELEDSGVYFCASSHLNRERYGYTFGSGTRLTVV.

CDR3 nucleotide sequence: TGTGCCAGTAGTAAAGGACTAGCGATCTCCACCGGGGAGCTGTTTTTT. Its protein is CASSKGLAISTGELFF. The chain carries TRBV19 and TRBJ2-2; TRBD2 matches at 9 bases. The V gene's germline CDR1 is LNHDA and CDR2 SQIVND (reference sequence). Trimming took 4 bases from V and 4 from J; bases not matched to a gene: 7. The CDR3 consists of 16 residues. The whole variable domain, remainder taken from reference TRBV19 and TRBJ2-2, is DGGITQSPKYLFRKEGQNVTLSCEQNLNHDAMYWYRQDPGQGLRLIYYSQIVNDFQKGDIAEGYSVSREKKESFPLTVTSAQKNPTAFYLCASSKGLAISTGELFFGEGSRLTVL.

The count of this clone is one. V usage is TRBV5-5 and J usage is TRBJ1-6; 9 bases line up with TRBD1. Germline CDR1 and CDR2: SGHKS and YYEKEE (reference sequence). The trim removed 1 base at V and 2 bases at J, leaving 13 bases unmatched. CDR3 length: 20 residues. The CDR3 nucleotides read TGTGCCAGCAGCTTGACCGGTTTCGGACAGGGGATGACCTATAATTCACCCCTCCACTTT. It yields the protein CASSLTGFGQGMTYNSPLHF.

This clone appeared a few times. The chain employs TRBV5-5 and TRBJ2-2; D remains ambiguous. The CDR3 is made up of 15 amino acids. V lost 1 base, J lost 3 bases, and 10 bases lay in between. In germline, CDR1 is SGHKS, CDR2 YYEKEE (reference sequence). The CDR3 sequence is CASSLMELDTGELFF. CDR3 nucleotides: TGTGCCAGCAGCTTGATGGAGTTGGACACCGGGGAGCTGTTTTTT.

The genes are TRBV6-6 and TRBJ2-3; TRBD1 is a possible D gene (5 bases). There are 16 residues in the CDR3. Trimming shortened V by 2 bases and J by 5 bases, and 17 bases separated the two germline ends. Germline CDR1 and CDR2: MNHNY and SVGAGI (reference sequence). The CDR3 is CASSYISTAKRDTQYF. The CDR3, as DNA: TGTGCCAGCAGTTACATCTCGACAGCAAAAAGAGATACGCAGTATTTT.

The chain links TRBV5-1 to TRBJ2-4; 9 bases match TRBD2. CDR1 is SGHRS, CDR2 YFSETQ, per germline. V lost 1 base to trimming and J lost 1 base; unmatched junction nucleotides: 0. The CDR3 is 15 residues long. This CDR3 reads CASSLSGRAKNIQYF. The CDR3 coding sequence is TGCGCCAGCAGCTTGAGCGGGAGGGCCAAAAACATTCAGTACTTC.

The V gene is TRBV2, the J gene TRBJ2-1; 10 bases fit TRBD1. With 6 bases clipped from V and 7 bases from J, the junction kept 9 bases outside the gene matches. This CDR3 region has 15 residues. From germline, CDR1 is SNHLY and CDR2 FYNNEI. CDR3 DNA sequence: TGTGCCAGCAGCCGGACGGGACAGGGGAAGAATGAGCAGTTCTTC. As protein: CASSRTGQGKNEQFF. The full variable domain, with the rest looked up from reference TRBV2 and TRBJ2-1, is EPEVTQTPSHQVTQMGQEVILRCVPISNHLYFYWYRQILGQKVEFLVSFYNNEISEKSEIFDDQFSVERPDGSNFTLKIRSTKLEDSAMYFCASSRTGQGKNEQFFGPGTRLTVL.

CDR3 nucleotide sequence: TGCAGCCCCGGCGGGGAATTCGGCTACACCTTC. Translated: CSPGGEFGYTF. This rearrangement joins TRBV20-1 to TRBJ1-2; no reliable D call. This CDR3 has 11 residues. Germline-derived CDR1 and CDR2 are DFQATT and SNEGSKA (reference sequence).

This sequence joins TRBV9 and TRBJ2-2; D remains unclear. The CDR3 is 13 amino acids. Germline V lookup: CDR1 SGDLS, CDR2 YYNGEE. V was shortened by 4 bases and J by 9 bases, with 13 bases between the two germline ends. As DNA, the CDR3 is TGTGCCAGCAGCCCATCCTGGGCCCGGGAGCTGTTTTTT. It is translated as CASSPSWARELFF. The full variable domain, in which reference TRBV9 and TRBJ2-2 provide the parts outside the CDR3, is DSGVTQTPKHLITATGQRVTLRCSPRSGDLSVYWYQQSLDQGLQFLIQYYNGEERAKGNILERFSAQQFPDLHSELNLSSLELGDSALYFCASSPSWARELFFGEGSRLTVL.

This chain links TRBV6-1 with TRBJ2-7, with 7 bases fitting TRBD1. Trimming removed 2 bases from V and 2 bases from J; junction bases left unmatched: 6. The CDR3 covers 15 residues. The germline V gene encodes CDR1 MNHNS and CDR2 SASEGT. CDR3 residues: CASSERGTVPYEQYF. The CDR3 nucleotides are TGTGCCAGCAGTGAAAGGGGGACAGTGCCCTACGAGCAGTACTTC.

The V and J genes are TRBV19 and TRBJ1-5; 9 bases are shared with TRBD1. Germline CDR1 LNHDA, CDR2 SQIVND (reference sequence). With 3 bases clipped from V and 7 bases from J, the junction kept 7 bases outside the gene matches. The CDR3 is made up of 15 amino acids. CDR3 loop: CASSIGDRVEQPQHF. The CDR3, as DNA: TGTGCCAGTAGTATCGGGGACAGGGTGGAGCAGCCCCAGCATTTT.

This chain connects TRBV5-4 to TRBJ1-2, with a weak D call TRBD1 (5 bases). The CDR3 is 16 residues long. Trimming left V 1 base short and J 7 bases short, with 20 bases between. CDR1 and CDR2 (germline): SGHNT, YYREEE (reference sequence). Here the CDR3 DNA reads TGTGCCAGCAGCTTGTGGCACGGGCAGGGATCGGCTGGCTACACCTTC. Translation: CASSLWHGQGSAGYTF.